This T cell receptor beta chain was sequenced for a study of shared clonotypes between healthy human individuals. Findings and caveats of the study: Clonotype sharing among the donors was expected to vary with sequencing depth.

Data came from immunoSEQ multiplex PCR; TCRdb stores just in-frame clones and leaves some out. The repertoire holds about 360,000 clones, more than 60% seen once, with roughly a tenth in the top ten. On this clone: Its antigen is not known.

CDR3 length: 15 amino acids. Trimming removed 3 bases at V and 3 bases at J, with 13 bases between. Germline CDR1 and CDR2: SGHTS and YDEGEE. This chain joins TRBV5-8 and TRBJ2-1; D ambiguous. The clonotype comes from a man aged 25 to 45 in good health. What was sequenced was memory CD4+ T cells sorted from blood. Documented subset: CD45RA-negative fraction. The CDR3 sequence: CASSSRTGLYNEQFF. CDR3 sequence (DNA): TGTGCCAGCAGCTCGAGGACGGGCCTCTACAATGAGCAGTTCTTC.